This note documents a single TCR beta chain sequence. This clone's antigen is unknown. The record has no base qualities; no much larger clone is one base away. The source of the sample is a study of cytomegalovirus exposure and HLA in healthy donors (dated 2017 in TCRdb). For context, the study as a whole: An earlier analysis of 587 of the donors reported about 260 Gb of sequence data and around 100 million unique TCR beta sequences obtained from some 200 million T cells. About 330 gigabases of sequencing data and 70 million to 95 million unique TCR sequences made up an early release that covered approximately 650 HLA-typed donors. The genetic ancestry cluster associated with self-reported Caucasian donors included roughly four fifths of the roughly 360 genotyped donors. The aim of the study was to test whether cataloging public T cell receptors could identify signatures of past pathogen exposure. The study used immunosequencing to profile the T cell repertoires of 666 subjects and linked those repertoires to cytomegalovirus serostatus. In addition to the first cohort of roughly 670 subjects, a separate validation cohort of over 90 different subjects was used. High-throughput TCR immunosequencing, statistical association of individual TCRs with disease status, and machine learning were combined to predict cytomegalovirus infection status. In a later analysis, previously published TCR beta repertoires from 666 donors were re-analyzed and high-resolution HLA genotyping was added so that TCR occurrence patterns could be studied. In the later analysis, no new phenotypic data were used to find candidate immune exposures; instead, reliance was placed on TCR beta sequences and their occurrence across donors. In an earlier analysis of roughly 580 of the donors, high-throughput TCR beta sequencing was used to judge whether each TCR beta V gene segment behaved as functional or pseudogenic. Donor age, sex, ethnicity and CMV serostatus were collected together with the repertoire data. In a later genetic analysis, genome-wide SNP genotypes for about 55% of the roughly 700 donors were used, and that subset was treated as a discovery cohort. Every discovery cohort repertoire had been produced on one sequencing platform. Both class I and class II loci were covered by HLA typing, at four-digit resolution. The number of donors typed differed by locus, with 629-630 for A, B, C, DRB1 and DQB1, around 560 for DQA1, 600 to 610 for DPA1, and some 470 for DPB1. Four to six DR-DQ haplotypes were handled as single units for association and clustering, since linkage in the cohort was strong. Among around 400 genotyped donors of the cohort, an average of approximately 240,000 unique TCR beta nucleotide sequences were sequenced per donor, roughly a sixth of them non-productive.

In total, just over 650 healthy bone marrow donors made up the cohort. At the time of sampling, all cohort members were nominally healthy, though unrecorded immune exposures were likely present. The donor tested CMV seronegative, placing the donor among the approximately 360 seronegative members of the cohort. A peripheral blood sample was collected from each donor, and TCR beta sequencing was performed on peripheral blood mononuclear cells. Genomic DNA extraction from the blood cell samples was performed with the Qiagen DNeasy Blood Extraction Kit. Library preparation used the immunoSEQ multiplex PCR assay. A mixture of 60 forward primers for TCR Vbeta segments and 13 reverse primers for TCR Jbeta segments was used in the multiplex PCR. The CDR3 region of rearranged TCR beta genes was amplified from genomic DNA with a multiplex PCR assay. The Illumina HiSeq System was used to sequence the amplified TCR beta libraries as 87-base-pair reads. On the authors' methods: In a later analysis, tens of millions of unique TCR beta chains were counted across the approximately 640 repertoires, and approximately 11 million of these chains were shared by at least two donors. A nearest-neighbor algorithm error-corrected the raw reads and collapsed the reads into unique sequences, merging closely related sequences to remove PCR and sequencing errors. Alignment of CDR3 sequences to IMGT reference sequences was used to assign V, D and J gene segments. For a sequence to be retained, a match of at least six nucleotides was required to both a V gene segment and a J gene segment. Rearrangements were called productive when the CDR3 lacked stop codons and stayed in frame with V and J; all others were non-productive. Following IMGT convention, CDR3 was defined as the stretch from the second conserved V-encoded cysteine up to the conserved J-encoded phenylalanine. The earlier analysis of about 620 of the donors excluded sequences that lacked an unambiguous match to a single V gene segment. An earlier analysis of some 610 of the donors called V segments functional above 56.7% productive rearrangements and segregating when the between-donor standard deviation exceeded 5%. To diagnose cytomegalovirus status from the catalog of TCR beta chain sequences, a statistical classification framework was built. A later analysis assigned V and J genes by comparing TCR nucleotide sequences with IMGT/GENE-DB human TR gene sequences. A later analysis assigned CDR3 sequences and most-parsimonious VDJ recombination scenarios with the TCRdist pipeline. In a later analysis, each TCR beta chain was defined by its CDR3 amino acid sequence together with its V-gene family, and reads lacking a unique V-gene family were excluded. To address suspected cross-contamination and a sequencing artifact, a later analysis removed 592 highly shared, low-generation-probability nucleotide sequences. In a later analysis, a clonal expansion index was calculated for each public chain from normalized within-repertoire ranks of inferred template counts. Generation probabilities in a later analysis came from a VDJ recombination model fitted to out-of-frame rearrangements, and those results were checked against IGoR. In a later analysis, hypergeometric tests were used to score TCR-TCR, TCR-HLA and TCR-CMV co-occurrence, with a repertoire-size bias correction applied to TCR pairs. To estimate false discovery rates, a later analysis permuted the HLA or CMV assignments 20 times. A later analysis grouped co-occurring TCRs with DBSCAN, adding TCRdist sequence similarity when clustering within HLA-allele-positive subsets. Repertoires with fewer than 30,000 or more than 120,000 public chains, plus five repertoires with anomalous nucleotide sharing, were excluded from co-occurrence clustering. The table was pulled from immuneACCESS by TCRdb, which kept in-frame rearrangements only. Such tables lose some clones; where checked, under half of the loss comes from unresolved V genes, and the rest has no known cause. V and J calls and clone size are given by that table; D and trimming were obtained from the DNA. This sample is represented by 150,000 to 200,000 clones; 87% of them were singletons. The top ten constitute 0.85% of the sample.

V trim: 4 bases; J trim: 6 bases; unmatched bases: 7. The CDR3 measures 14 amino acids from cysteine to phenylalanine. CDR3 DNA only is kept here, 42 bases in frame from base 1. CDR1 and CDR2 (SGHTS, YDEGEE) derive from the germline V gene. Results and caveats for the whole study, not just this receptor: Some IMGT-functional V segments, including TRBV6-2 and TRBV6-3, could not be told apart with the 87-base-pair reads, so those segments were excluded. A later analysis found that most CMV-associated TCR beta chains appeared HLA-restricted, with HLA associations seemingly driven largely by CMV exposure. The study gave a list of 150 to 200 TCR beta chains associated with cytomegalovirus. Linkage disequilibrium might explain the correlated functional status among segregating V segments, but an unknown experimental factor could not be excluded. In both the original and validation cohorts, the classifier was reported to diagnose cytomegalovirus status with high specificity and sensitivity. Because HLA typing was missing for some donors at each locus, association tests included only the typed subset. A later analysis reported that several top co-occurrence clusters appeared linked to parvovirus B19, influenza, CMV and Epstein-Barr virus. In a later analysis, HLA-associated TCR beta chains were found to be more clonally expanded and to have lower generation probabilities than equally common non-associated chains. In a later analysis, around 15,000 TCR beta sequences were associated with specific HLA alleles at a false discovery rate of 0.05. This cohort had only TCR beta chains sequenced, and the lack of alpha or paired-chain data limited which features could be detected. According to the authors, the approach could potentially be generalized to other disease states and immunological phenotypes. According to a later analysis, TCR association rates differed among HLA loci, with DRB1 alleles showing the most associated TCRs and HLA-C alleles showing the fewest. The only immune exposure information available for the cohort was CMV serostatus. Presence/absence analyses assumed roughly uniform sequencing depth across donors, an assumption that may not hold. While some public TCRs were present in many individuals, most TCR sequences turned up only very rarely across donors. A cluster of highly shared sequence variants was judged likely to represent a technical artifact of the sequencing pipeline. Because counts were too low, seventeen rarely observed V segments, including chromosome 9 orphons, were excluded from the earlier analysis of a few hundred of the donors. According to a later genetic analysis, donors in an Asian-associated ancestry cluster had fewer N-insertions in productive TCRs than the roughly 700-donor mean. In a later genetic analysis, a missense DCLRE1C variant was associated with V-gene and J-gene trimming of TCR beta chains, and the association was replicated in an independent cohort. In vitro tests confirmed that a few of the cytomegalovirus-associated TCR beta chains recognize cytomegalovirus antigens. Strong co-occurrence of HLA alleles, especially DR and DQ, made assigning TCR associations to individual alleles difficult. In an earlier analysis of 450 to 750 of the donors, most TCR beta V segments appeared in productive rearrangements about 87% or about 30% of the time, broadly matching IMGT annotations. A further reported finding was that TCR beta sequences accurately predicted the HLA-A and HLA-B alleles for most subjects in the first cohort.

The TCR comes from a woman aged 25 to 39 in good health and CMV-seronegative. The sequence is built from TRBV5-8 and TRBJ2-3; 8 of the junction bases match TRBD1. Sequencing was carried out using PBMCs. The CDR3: CASSLGQGVDTQYF. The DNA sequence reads TGTGCCAGCAGCCTAGGACAGGGAGTTGATACGCAGTATTTT.